The next 21 T cell receptor beta chains were all read from a single sample in a study of T cell changes during pregnancy in multiple sclerosis. Sequencing was performed with immunoSEQ multiplex PCR; in TCRdb, only in-frame clones are kept and a portion is missing. The data hold about 80,000 clones, with under 95% observed a single time. This specimen consisted of peripheral blood, obtained before pregnancy. Receptor source: a female donor with multiple sclerosis, enrolled in a pregnancy study.

This chain joins TRBV4-2 and TRBJ1-1; D gene uncertain. This CDR3 region has 17 residues. V was cut by 2 bases and J by 1 base, with 17 bases left in between. Germline V lookup: CDR1 LGHNA, CDR2 YNFKEQ. The CDR3 sequence is CASSQPARRGPNTEAFF. In nucleotides, the CDR3 is TGTGCCAGCAGCCAACCGGCACGGAGAGGCCCGAACACTGAAGCTTTCTTT.

The chain employs TRBV9 and TRBJ1-2; perhaps TRBD1 as D (6 bases). V was pared by 0 bases and J by 4 bases, with 10 bases between. The CDR3 is 14 residues long. From germline, CDR1 is SGDLS and CDR2 YYNGEE. CDR3 protein: CASSVGLTGYGYTF. For the CDR3, the DNA is TGTGCCAGCAGCGTAGGACTGACAGGCTATGGCTACACCTTC.

This clone was picked up one time. This chain connects TRBV6-4 to TRBJ2-3; 8 nucleotides agree with TRBD2. V was pared by 3 bases and J by 4 bases, with 6 bases of the junction left unmatched. Germline CDR1 is MRHNA and CDR2 is SNTAGT. CDR3 length equals 15 residues. The CDR3: CASSESAGEADTQYF. The CDR3, as DNA: TGTGCCAGCAGTGAATCAGCGGGAGAGGCAGATACGCAGTATTTT.

This clone was observed a single time. V gene TRBV7-6 combines with J gene TRBJ2-5, with 10 bases aligning to TRBD1. Germline-derived CDR1 and CDR2 are SGHVS and FNYEAQ. V was pared by 1 base and J by 5 bases, with 7 bases of the junction left unmatched. The CDR3 sequence is 16 residues long. The CDR3 spells CASSLGGQGTRETQYF. The CDR3 DNA is TGTGCCAGCAGCTTAGGGGGACAGGGGACTCGCGAGACCCAGTACTTC. The variable domain in full, with the rest retrieved from reference TRBV7-6 and TRBJ2-5, is GAGVSQSPRYKVTKRGQDVALRCDPISGHVSLYWYRQALGQGPEFLTYFNYEAQQDKSGLPNDRFSAERPEGSISTLTIQRTEQRDSAMYRCASSLGGQGTRETQYFGPGTRLLVL.

The chain uses TRBV28 and TRBJ2-2; maybe TRBD2 (6 bases). The CDR3 runs 16 residues. The germline V and J ends were trimmed by 7 bases and 4 bases, with 19 bases remaining between them. CDR1 and CDR2 from the germline V gene are MDHEN and SYDVKM. Here the CDR3 DNA reads TGTGCCAGCATAGTGGCGGGTAGCGGCAGCACCGGGGAGCTGTTTTTT. It specifies CASIVAGSGSTGELFF.

This clone has only one observation. The chain employs TRBV5-1 and TRBJ2-1; 12 bases align to TRBD2. Germline CDR1 is SGHRS and CDR2 is YFSETQ. The CDR3 loop spans 16 amino acids. Germline trimming cut 5 bases from V and 0 bases from J; bases unmatched to any gene: 3. Here the CDR3 reads CASSLTSGSSYNEQFF. As DNA, the CDR3 is TGCGCCAGCAGTTTGACTAGCGGGAGCTCCTACAATGAGCAGTTCTTC.

V usage is TRBV28 and J usage is TRBJ1-1, with D unresolved. Germline V gene lookup returns CDR1 MDHEN and CDR2 SYDVKM. The CDR3 is 12 residues long. Trimming took off 3 bases at V and 8 bases at J, with 10 bases between the two ends. As DNA, the CDR3 is TGTGCCAGCAGTTTTCCCACAGAGGAAGCTTTCTTT. It yields the protein CASSFPTEEAFF.

The chain recombines TRBV6-5 with TRBJ2-5; 8 bases fit TRBD2. Per germline, CDR1 MNHEY and CDR2 SVGAGI. V lost 0 bases, J lost 2 bases, and 5 bases stayed unmatched. The CDR3 is 16 residues long. CDR3 in DNA: TGTGCCAGCAGTTACTCGTTTTTAGCGGGACAAGAGACCCAGTACTTC. Amino acid sequence: CASSYSFLAGQETQYF.

This clone was recorded only once. The rearrangement joins TRBV29-1 to TRBJ1-2; D not certain. The CDR3 runs 13 residues. Germline V gene sequence: CDR1 SQVTM, CDR2 ANQGSEA. V lost 7 bases to trimming and J lost 5 bases, with 17 bases between them. CDR3 in amino acids: CSASTGSPYGYTF. CDR3 nucleotides: TGCAGCGCTAGTACCGGGTCCCCTTATGGCTACACCTTC.

The table lists this clone with a few counts. The CDR3 loop is CASSDQQSYGYTF. Here the CDR3 DNA reads TGTGCCAGCAGTGACCAACAGAGTTATGGCTACACCTTC. The chain carries TRBV25-1 and TRBJ1-2; D uncertain. Germline V gives CDR1 MGHDK, CDR2 SYGVNS. With 3 bases removed from V and 5 bases from J, the gap between germline ends came to 10 bases. The CDR3 spans 13 residues.

This chain links TRBV16 with TRBJ2-7, with 7 bases lining up with TRBD2. Looked up from germline, CDR1 is KGHSY and CDR2 is FQNENV. Trimming removed 1 base from V and 0 bases from J; junction bases left unmatched: 6. This CDR3 is built from 16 residues. The CDR3 sequence is CASSQYAGESSYEQYF. In DNA, the CDR3 is TGTGCCAGCAGCCAATACGCGGGGGAATCCTCCTACGAGCAGTACTTC. The entire variable domain, with the rest obtained from reference TRBV16 and TRBJ2-7, is as follows: GEEVAQTPKHLVRGEGQKAKLYCAPIKGHSYVFWYQQVLKNEFKFLISFQNENVFDETGMPKERFSAKCLPNSPCSLEIQATKLEDSAVYFCASSQYAGESSYEQYFGPGTRLTVT.

The gene calls are TRBV7-2 and TRBJ1-2, with 7 positions matching TRBD1. Germline V gives CDR1 SGHTA, CDR2 FQGNSA. V shed 4 bases and J 7 bases; nucleotides not matched to a gene: 3. The CDR3 has 12 amino acids. CDR3 DNA: TGTGCCAGCAGCTCGGGGACAGTTGGCTACACCTTC. Its translation is CASSSGTVGYTF.

This clone was counted a single time. The rearrangement uses TRBV29-1 and TRBJ2-7; 8 bases match TRBD1. The CDR3 spans 13 residues. The V segment lost 4 bases and the J segment 6 bases; nucleotides outside the gene matches: 8. The germline gives CDR1 SQVTM, CDR2 ANQGSEA. The CDR3, as DNA: TGCAGCGTTGGCGCGGACAGGGCTATCGAGCAGTACTTC. This sequence encodes CSVGADRAIEQYF.

V usage is TRBV5-1 and J usage is TRBJ2-6, with TRBD2 as a possible D gene (5 bases). Germline lookup yields CDR1 SGHRS and CDR2 YFSETQ. The CDR3 is made up of 13 amino acids. The V gene lost 4 bases and the J gene lost 6 bases, with 8 bases spanning the gap. This chain's CDR3 is CASSTREANVLTF. CDR3 nucleotides: TGCGCCAGCAGCACCCGGGAGGCCAACGTCCTGACTTTC. The full variable domain, rest sourced from reference TRBV5-1 and TRBJ2-6, is KAGVTQTPRYLIKTRGQQVTLSCSPISGHRSVSWYQQTPGQGLQFLFEYFSETQRNKGNFPGRFSGRQFSNSRSEMNVSTLELGDSALYLCASSTREANVLTFGAGSRLTVL.

The chain couples TRBV6-5 to TRBJ1-2, with a weak D call TRBD1 (6 bases). The germline gives CDR1 MNHEY, CDR2 SVGAGI. With 4 bases removed from V and 6 bases from J, the gap between germline ends came to 12 bases. CDR3 length equals 13 residues. The CDR3 coding sequence is TGTGCCAGCAGTTCAATGACAGGAAATGGCTACACCTTC. Translated, it gives CASSSMTGNGYTF.

This clone has just one count. The J gene is TRBJ2-2, the V gene TRBV30; 8 bases align to TRBD2. Trimming at V came to 3 bases and at J to 0 bases, leaving 0 bases not matched to a gene. The length of the CDR3 is 14 residues. Germline V gene lookup returns CDR1 GTSNPN and CDR2 SVGIG (reference sequence). The DNA for the CDR3 is TGTGCCTGGAGACTAGCGGCGAACACCGGGGAGCTGTTTTTT. Translated, it gives CAWRLAANTGELFF.

This clone was picked up one time. The chain uses TRBV30 and TRBJ1-1; 7 bases align to TRBD1. Germline CDR1 is GTSNPN and CDR2 is SVGIG (reference sequence). V was pared by 0 bases and J by 1 base, with 5 bases of the junction left unmatched. This CDR3 spans 15 amino acids. CDR3 region: CAWSVRDRQNTEAFF. CDR3 nucleotide sequence: TGTGCCTGGAGTGTACGGGACAGACAGAACACTGAAGCTTTCTTT.

The rearrangement joins TRBV5-1 to TRBJ2-1; 14 positions agree with TRBD2. The V gene end was trimmed by 3 bases and the J gene end by 5 bases; junction bases not matched to a gene: 4. There are 16 residues in the CDR3. Looked up from germline, CDR1 is SGHRS and CDR2 is YFSETQ. The CDR3 loop reads CASSSGTSGRNNEQFF. CDR3 nucleotides: TGCGCCAGCAGCTCCGGGACTAGCGGGAGAAACAATGAGCAGTTCTTC.

This clone was recorded only once. This chain uses TRBV6-1 with TRBJ1-2; no definite D call. Germline CDR1 MNHNS, CDR2 SASEGT. The CDR3 runs 14 residues. V was cut by 1 base and J by 6 bases, with 12 bases left in between. CDR3 region: CASSEVARMDGYTF. The CDR3 region has the DNA TGTGCCAGCAGTGAAGTGGCCAGGATGGATGGCTACACCTTC.

The V call is TRBV27, the J call TRBJ1-1; maybe TRBD1 (5 bases). The V gene's germline CDR1 is MNHEY and CDR2 SMNVEV (reference sequence). The CDR3 length is 15 residues. With 2 bases removed from V and 3 bases from J, the gap between germline ends came to 13 bases. The CDR3 DNA reads as TGTGCCAGCAGTTTAGGGCAGGGACTTTACACTGAAGCTTTCTTT. The encoded protein is CASSLGQGLYTEAFF.

The chain combines TRBV2 with TRBJ2-7, with 9 bases aligning to TRBD2. CDR3 length: 14 residues. Germline CDR1 is SNHLY and CDR2 is FYNNEI. J gave up 2 bases and V 6 bases, and 5 bases lay outside the gene matches. CDR3 sequence: CASRGGRATYEQYF. The CDR3 bases are TGTGCCAGCAGAGGCGGGAGGGCCACCTACGAGCAGTACTTC.